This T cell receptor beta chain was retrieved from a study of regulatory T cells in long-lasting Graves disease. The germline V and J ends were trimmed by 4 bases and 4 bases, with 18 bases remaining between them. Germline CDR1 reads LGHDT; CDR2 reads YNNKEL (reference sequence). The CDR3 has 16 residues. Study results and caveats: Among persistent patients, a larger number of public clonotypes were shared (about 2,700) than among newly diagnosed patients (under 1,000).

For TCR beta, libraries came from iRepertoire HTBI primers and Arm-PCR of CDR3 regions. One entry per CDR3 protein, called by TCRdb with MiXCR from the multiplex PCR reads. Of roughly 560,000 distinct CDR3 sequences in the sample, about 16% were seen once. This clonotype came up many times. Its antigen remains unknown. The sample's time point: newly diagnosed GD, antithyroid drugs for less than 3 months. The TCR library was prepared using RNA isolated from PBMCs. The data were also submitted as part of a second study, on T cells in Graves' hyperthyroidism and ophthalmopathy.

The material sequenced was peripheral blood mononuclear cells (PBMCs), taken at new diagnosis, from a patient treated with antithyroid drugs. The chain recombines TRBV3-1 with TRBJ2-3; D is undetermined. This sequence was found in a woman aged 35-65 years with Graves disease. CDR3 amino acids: CASSLGLVAGADTQYF. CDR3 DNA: TGTGCCAGCAGCCTTGGTTTAGTAGCTGGCGCAGATACGCAGTATTTT.